This T cell receptor (beta chain) was recorded in a study of blood T cells in healthy people across ages. The authors ran a second PCR of roughly 6 to 12 cycles using a sample-barcoded 5' primer and a J-beta primer mix. One entry per CDR3 protein results from TCRdb running MiXCR on the 5' RACE reads. Here the sample spans about 1.6 million distinct CDR3 sequences, around 36% being singletons. The CDR3 has 15 residues. Germline CDR1 and CDR2: MNHNS and SASEGT. V lost 8 bases to trimming and J lost 0 bases, with 15 bases between them. Sequencing input: blood. The chain links TRBV6-1 to TRBJ2-3, with D maybe TRBD2 (5 bases). The TCR comes from a woman aged 30 to 39 in good health. The CDR3 DNA sequence: TGTGCCAGCGGAGGCGCCGGGGTGAGCACAGATACGCAGTATTTT. This codes for CASGGAGVSTDTQYF.